This TCR beta chain came from a study of blood T cell repertoires in COVID-19. Study at large: The origin of the acute and convalescent COVID-19 samples was the United States, Italy and Spain.

Authors' methods: Amplifying reference gene primers gave estimates of nucleated cell counts. The data were produced by immunoSEQ multiplex PCR, yet TCRdb's version contains in-frame clones alone and is incomplete. That table is the source of V, J and clone size, and D and trimming were worked out from the DNA. The sample records more than 200,000 clones, 80% to 90% being singletons. Per the germline V gene, CDR1 is MNHEY and CDR2 is SVGAGI. Between the trimmed V and J ends, which lost 5 bases and 3 bases, there was a span of 13 bases. The CDR3 loop spans 14 amino acids. The sequenced sample was peripheral blood. The chain combines TRBV6-5 with TRBJ1-1; D perhaps matches TRBD1 (6 bases). This clonotype was sampled from a woman in her forties or fifties with acute or convalescent COVID-19. The CDR3, as DNA: TGTGCCAGCAGTCCCCCCGGACAGTACACTGAAGCTTTCTTT. It encodes CASSPPGQYTEAFF.